These T cell receptor beta chains were read from a single sample in a study of PD-1 blockade in mismatch repair-deficient tumors. Using immunoSEQ multiplex PCR, the repertoire was profiled, and TCRdb retains in-frame clones only, with some absent. The sample lists 100,000 to 150,000 clones, around nine tenths occurring once. The sequenced sample was peripheral blood, obtained approximately 72 weeks after starting pembrolizumab. Source of these receptors: an adult with mismatch repair-deficient cancer. CDR3s include the opening cysteine and the closing phenylalanine or tryptophan. The order of the fields is CDR3 protein, V gene, J gene.

cdr3_aa: CASSLVGGGRSFYEQYF; v_call: TRBV11-2; j_call: TRBJ2-7
cdr3_aa: CASSVGGGSYNEQFF; v_call: TRBV9; j_call: TRBJ2-1
cdr3_aa: CASEGLAGTVYNEQFF; v_call: TRBV7-9; j_call: TRBJ2-1
cdr3_aa: CASSLVGAVGGYTF; v_call: TRBV11-3; j_call: TRBJ1-2
cdr3_aa: CATRLEGGNTEAFF; v_call: TRBV15; j_call: TRBJ1-1
cdr3_aa: CASSPYELAGVETQYF; v_call: TRBV5-1; j_call: TRBJ2-5
cdr3_aa: CAWIPGGTYEQYF; v_call: TRBV30; j_call: TRBJ2-7
cdr3_aa: CSVEDRETGITGELFF; v_call: TRBV29-1; j_call: TRBJ2-2
cdr3_aa: CASSSRQRTQETQYF; v_call: TRBV6-5; j_call: TRBJ2-5
cdr3_aa: CASSSYPGATYEQYF; v_call: TRBV13; j_call: TRBJ2-7
cdr3_aa: CASTTGGGPTSF; v_call: TRBV6-6; j_call: TRBJ2-3
cdr3_aa: CASRRWTGHNYEQYF; v_call: TRBV2; j_call: TRBJ2-7
cdr3_aa: CASSSDRAYNEQFF; v_call: TRBV28; j_call: TRBJ2-1
cdr3_aa: CASSLLAGVRDTQYF; v_call: TRBV7-9; j_call: TRBJ2-3
cdr3_aa: CASSSTGPSYEQYF; v_call: TRBV5-5; j_call: TRBJ2-7
cdr3_aa: CASSALTSGSADEQFF; v_call: TRBV7-9; j_call: TRBJ2-1
cdr3_aa: CASSQNILEQFF; v_call: TRBV4-2; j_call: TRBJ2-1
cdr3_aa: CASSSVSDTQYF; v_call: TRBV6-1; j_call: TRBJ2-3
cdr3_aa: CASSLGAGLSGANVLTF; v_call: TRBV5-4; j_call: TRBJ2-6
cdr3_aa: CASSSDSYEQYF; v_call: TRBV5-6; j_call: TRBJ2-7
cdr3_aa: CASSQLGTANTGELFF; v_call: TRBV4-3; j_call: TRBJ2-2
cdr3_aa: CTTPGRTPKVIWYEQYF; v_call: TRBV1; j_call: TRBJ2-7
cdr3_aa: CASSSIPQTGASTDTQYF; v_call: TRBV11-2; j_call: TRBJ2-3
cdr3_aa: CASSLPSGSIYNEQFF; v_call: TRBV5-1; j_call: TRBJ2-1
cdr3_aa: CASSILGQQNTEAFF; v_call: TRBV19; j_call: TRBJ1-1
cdr3_aa: CASRRSVSYGYTF; v_call: TRBV6-5; j_call: TRBJ1-2
cdr3_aa: CASSKVGYSNQPQHF; v_call: TRBV27; j_call: TRBJ1-5
cdr3_aa: CATSRAREIGELFF; v_call: TRBV15; j_call: TRBJ2-2
cdr3_aa: CASSLERAGPDTQYF; v_call: TRBV7-3; j_call: TRBJ2-3
cdr3_aa: CASSPRTGSWETQYF; v_call: TRBV7-2; j_call: TRBJ2-5
cdr3_aa: CAWSVLTGRTNTEAFF; v_call: TRBV30; j_call: TRBJ1-1
cdr3_aa: CASSDRGSGSSYNEQFF; v_call: TRBV25-1; j_call: TRBJ2-1
cdr3_aa: CASSLLLMTGTEQFF; v_call: TRBV27; j_call: TRBJ2-1
cdr3_aa: CASGGYGDTQYF; v_call: TRBV13; j_call: TRBJ2-3
cdr3_aa: CASSESGQGSYNEQFF; v_call: TRBV25-1; j_call: TRBJ2-1
cdr3_aa: CASSESGKPYEQYF; v_call: TRBV6-1; j_call: TRBJ2-7
cdr3_aa: CASSSLKSGGEQFF; v_call: TRBV11-2; j_call: TRBJ2-1
cdr3_aa: CASSLLLGSGELFF; v_call: TRBV28; j_call: TRBJ2-2
cdr3_aa: CASSSNNGYTF; v_call: TRBV5-1; j_call: TRBJ1-2
cdr3_aa: CASSRTSASGFYNEQFF; v_call: TRBV5-1; j_call: TRBJ2-1